This T cell receptor (beta chain) was profiled in a study of identical twins. TCRdb reprocessed the 5' RACE reads with MiXCR, giving one entry per CDR3 protein. In the table there are 750,000 to 950,000 distinct CDR3 sequences, about 12% of which are singletons. The CDR3 runs to 15 residues. Trimming at V came to 6 bases and at J to 14 bases, leaving 16 bases not matched to a gene. The germline V gene has CDR1 SNHLY and CDR2 FYNNEI. In addition, the sample was reused for a study of yellow fever vaccine responses in identical twins.

This clonotype originated in a woman under 30 in good health. The rearrangement joins TRBV2 to TRBJ2-1; 10 bases fit TRBD2. Material for sequencing was PBMCs. Written as DNA, the CDR3 is TGTGCCAGCAGCCCTCTAGCGGGAGTGGGGAGTTGGGAGTTCTTC. This encodes CASSPLAGVGSWEFF.